This TCR beta chain was found in a study of T cell changes during pregnancy in multiple sclerosis. The table came from immunoSEQ multiplex PCR; TCRdb's copy has only in-frame clones and leaves some out. The sample yields under 70,000 clones, roughly 90% seen once. The V gene lost 0 bases and the J gene lost 6 bases, with 12 bases spanning the gap. CDR3 length: 15 residues. CDR1 is ENHRY and CDR2 is SYGVKD in the germline V gene. V and J are TRBV10-3 and TRBJ2-1; D may be TRBD2 (6 bases). This sequence was found in a female donor with multiple sclerosis, enrolled in a pregnancy study. The sample was CD4+ T cells from peripheral blood mononuclear cells, taken after pregnancy. The CDR3 reads CAISESAGWGNEQFF. CDR3 nucleotide sequence: TGTGCCATCAGTGAGTCGGCGGGGTGGGGCAATGAGCAGTTCTTC.